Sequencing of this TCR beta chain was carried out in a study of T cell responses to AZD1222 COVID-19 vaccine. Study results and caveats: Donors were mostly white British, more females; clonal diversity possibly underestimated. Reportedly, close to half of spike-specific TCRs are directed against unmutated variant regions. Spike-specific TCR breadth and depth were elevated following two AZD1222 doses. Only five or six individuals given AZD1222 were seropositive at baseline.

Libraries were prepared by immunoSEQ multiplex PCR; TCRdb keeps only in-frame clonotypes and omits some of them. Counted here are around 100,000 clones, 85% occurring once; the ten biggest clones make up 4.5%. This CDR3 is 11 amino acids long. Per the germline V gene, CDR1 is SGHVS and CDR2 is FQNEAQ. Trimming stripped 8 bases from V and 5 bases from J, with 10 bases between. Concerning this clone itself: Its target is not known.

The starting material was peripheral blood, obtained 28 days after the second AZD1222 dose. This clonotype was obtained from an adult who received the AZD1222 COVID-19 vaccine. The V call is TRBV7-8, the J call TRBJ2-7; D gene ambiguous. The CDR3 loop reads CASSSLDEQYF. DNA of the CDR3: TGTGCCAGCTCGTCCCTTGACGAGCAGTACTTC.